A selection of T cell receptor beta chains follows, all from one sample in a study of siplizumab effects on memory and regulatory T cells. TCRdb keeps only in-frame clones here, not all; method: immunoSEQ multiplex PCR. This table has some 56,000 clones, approximately 97% appearing once. Sequencing was performed on naive CD8+ T cells sorted from blood. The receptors shown here come from a human donor in good health. Both conserved end residues are part of each CDR3. The order of the fields is V gene, clone size, D gene, J gene, CDR3 protein, CDR3 DNA. D genes are given only for firm matches. A clone size is listed for some rows: how often the clone was seen (once, few, many), or a class if it is expanded.

v_call: TRBV7-6; clone_size: .; d_call: .; j_call: TRBJ2-3; cdr3_aa: CASSTRLVRADTQYF; cdr3_nt: TGTGCCAGCAGCACCCGACTAGTCCGGGCAGATACGCAGTATTTT
v_call: TRBV7-8; clone_size: .; d_call: TRBD2; j_call: TRBJ2-1; cdr3_aa: CASSLLEAGSYNEQFF; cdr3_nt: TGTGCCAGCAGCTTGCTCGAAGCGGGGTCCTACAATGAGCAGTTCTTC
v_call: TRBV27; clone_size: once; d_call: TRBD1; j_call: TRBJ2-7; cdr3_aa: CASSFKGAHEQYF; cdr3_nt: TGTGCCAGCAGTTTTAAGGGGGCCCACGAGCAGTACTTC
v_call: TRBV27; clone_size: .; d_call: .; j_call: TRBJ1-1; cdr3_aa: CASSLNAGMNTEAFF; cdr3_nt: TGTGCCAGCAGTTTAAATGCAGGGATGAACACTGAAGCTTTCTTT
v_call: TRBV4-1; clone_size: few; d_call: .; j_call: TRBJ2-1; cdr3_aa: CASSQAGLDFF; cdr3_nt: TGCGCCAGCAGCCAGGCGGGATTAGACTTCTTC
v_call: TRBV10-3; clone_size: once; d_call: .; j_call: TRBJ2-7; cdr3_aa: CAISDWDSSYEQYF; cdr3_nt: TGTGCCATCAGTGACTGGGATAGCAGCTACGAGCAGTACTTC
v_call: TRBV5-6; clone_size: .; d_call: TRBD2; j_call: TRBJ2-5; cdr3_aa: CASSPRLAGAPETQYF; cdr3_nt: TGTGCCAGCAGCCCACGACTAGCGGGAGCCCCAGAGACCCAGTACTTC
v_call: TRBV6-5; clone_size: .; d_call: .; j_call: TRBJ1-2; cdr3_aa: CASSYGRANYGYTF; cdr3_nt: TGTGCCAGCAGTTACGGCAGGGCTAACTATGGCTACACCTTC
v_call: TRBV5-6; clone_size: .; d_call: .; j_call: TRBJ2-7; cdr3_aa: CASSSAPGQSYEQYF; cdr3_nt: TGTGCCAGCAGCTCAGCCCCGGGACAATCCTACGAGCAGTACTTC
v_call: TRBV28; clone_size: .; d_call: TRBD2; j_call: TRBJ2-1; cdr3_aa: CASSRSERDPYVDEQFF; cdr3_nt: TGTGCCAGCAGTCGCTCGGAGCGGGACCCCTACGTGGATGAGCAGTTCTTC
v_call: TRBV5-6; clone_size: .; d_call: TRBD2; j_call: TRBJ2-7; cdr3_aa: CASSRGLVEQYF; cdr3_nt: TGTGCCAGCAGCAGGGGACTAGTCGAGCAGTACTTC
v_call: TRBV14; clone_size: .; d_call: TRBD2; j_call: TRBJ2-5; cdr3_aa: CASSQSYGTSGSSETQYF; cdr3_nt: TGTGCCAGCAGCCAGTCATATGGGACTAGCGGGAGTTCTGAGACCCAGTACTTC
v_call: TRBV28; clone_size: .; d_call: .; j_call: TRBJ2-3; cdr3_aa: CASSQPGDTQYF; cdr3_nt: TGTGCCAGCAGTCAACCGGGGGATACGCAGTATTTT
v_call: TRBV15; clone_size: .; d_call: .; j_call: TRBJ2-3; cdr3_aa: CATSGTVGPTAHTQYF; cdr3_nt: TGTGCCACCAGCGGAACAGTGGGGCCTACAGCCCATACGCAGTATTTT
v_call: TRBV25-1; clone_size: .; d_call: TRBD1; j_call: TRBJ1-2; cdr3_aa: CASSATNRGYGYTF; cdr3_nt: TGTGCCAGCAGTGCCACTAACAGGGGCTATGGCTACACCTTC
v_call: TRBV27; clone_size: .; d_call: TRBD1; j_call: TRBJ1-4; cdr3_aa: CASSLLGQGATNEKLFF; cdr3_nt: TGTGCCAGCAGTTTATTGGGACAGGGCGCGACTAATGAAAAACTGTTTTTT
v_call: TRBV4-3; clone_size: .; d_call: .; j_call: TRBJ2-7; cdr3_aa: CASSPGRGGSYEQYF; cdr3_nt: TGCGCCAGCAGCCCTGGGAGGGGGGGTTCCTACGAGCAGTACTTC
v_call: TRBV2; clone_size: .; d_call: .; j_call: TRBJ1-1; cdr3_aa: CASTTEYLTEAFF; cdr3_nt: TGTGCCAGCACGACTGAATATTTAACTGAAGCTTTCTTT
v_call: TRBV1; clone_size: .; d_call: .; j_call: TRBJ2-7; cdr3_aa: CTSSQDPATDRGEQYF; cdr3_nt: TGCACCAGCAGCCAAGACCCTGCCACTGATCGGGGCGAGCAGTACTTC
v_call: TRBV4-1; clone_size: .; d_call: TRBD2; j_call: TRBJ2-7; cdr3_aa: CASSQGGGPSGYEQYF; cdr3_nt: TGCGCCAGCAGCCAAGGGGGGGGGCCTAGCGGGTACGAGCAGTACTTC
v_call: TRBV4-2; clone_size: .; d_call: TRBD2; j_call: TRBJ2-5; cdr3_aa: CASSQGETSGIVRKETQYF; cdr3_nt: TGTGCCAGCAGCCAAGGGGAGACTAGCGGGATAGTGCGGAAAGAGACCCAGTACTTC